The clone carrying this T cell receptor (beta chain) was counted at least ten times. What it binds is not known. For the second PCR, which ran for about 6 to 11 cycles, a sample-barcoded 5' primer and a J-beta primer mix were used. TCRdb used MiXCR to reprocess the 5' RACE reads, holding one entry per CDR3 protein. The sample carries roughly 1.6 million distinct CDR3 sequences, around 35% recorded once. Peripheral blood samples of 9.5 to 10 milliliters were drawn from each donor. The extraction recovered at least 5 micrograms of total RNA per sample. The data stem from a study of blood T cells in healthy people across ages. The study's findings and limits: Across samples, TCR beta diversity tracked strongly with naive T cell percentage.

The sample taken for sequencing was blood. This sequence was found in a woman in her thirties in good health.

This CDR3 is CSVEHEQFF. The CDR3 DNA follows: TGCAGCGTTGAACATGAGCAGTTCTTC. The chain combines TRBV29-1 with TRBJ2-1; D remains ambiguous. Trimming took 2 bases from V and 8 from J, leaving 1 base between them. Germline V gene sequence: CDR1 SQVTM, CDR2 ANQGSEA. The CDR3 totals 9 residues.